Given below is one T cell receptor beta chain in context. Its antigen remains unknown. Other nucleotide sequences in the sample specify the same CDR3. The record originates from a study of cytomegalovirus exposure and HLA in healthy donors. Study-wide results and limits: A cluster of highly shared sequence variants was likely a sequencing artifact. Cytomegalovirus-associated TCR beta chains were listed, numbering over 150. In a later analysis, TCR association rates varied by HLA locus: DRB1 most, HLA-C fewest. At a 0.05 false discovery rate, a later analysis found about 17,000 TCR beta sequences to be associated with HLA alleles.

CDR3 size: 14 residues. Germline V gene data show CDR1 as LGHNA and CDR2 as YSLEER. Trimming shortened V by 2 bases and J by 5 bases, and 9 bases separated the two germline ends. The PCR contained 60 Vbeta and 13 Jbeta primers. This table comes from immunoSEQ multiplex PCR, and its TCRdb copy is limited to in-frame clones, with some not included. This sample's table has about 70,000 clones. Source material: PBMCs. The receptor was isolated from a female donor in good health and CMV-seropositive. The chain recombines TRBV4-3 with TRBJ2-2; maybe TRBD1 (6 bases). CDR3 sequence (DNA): TGCGCCAGCAGCCAACTACAGGGAACCGGGGAGCTGTTTTTT. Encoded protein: CASSQLQGTGELFF.